The following is a TCR beta chain sequence with its context. The antigen is undetermined. Per germline, CDR1 LNHDA and CDR2 SQIVND (reference sequence). Losses at the gene ends were 3 bases for V and 6 bases for J; bases not matched to a gene: 4. CDR3 length: 14 amino acids. The sample belongs to a study of cytomegalovirus exposure and HLA in healthy donors. General study points: One variant, a missense change in DCLRE1C, was linked in a later analysis to TCR beta V- and J-gene trimming.

PCR primers comprised 60 Vbeta and 13 Jbeta primers. In the original analysis: A later analysis tallied 80 million or so unique TCR beta chains, around 11 million of them shared. The assay was immunoSEQ multiplex PCR, and TCRdb's table has in-frame clones only and misses some. The DNA gave D and trimming, while V, J and clone size come from that table. This sample has approximately 140,000 clones; just over 75% occur once, and the top ten carry about 1.8%. This clonotype originated in a woman aged 45-65 years in good health and CMV-seronegative. The chain combines TRBV19 with TRBJ2-3; 9 bases line up with TRBD2. Sequenced sample: PBMCs. The CDR3 loop reads CASSMSGGRDTQYF. CDR3 coding DNA: TGTGCCAGTAGTATGAGCGGGGGGAGGGATACGCAGTATTTT.